This T cell receptor beta chain was profiled in a study of resident and recirculating memory T cells in vitiligo. Looking at the study overall: Whole samples, not sorted cells, were homogenized and used for genomic DNA extraction. Findings and limits, study-wide: Different lesions suggested infiltration by different T cell clones.

Assay used: immunoSEQ multiplex PCR; TCRdb lists only in-frame clones, some missing. The sample lists tens of thousands of clones; roughly nine tenths were seen once. The junction had 5 bases not matched to a gene; V was cut back by 5 bases and J by 0 bases. The germline V gene has CDR1 SGHAT and CDR2 FQDESV (reference sequence). There are 15 residues in the CDR3. With respect to this clone: Its antigen is as yet unknown.

Patients who had received treatment within the previous three months were excluded. The rearrangement links TRBV11-1 to TRBJ1-1; TRBD1 matches at 8 bases. Sequenced material: blood. The TCR was taken from a male donor with vitiligo. The CDR3 nucleotides are TGTGCCAGCAGCAACCGGGACAGGATGAACACTGAAGCTTTCTTT. It codes for CASSNRDRMNTEAFF.